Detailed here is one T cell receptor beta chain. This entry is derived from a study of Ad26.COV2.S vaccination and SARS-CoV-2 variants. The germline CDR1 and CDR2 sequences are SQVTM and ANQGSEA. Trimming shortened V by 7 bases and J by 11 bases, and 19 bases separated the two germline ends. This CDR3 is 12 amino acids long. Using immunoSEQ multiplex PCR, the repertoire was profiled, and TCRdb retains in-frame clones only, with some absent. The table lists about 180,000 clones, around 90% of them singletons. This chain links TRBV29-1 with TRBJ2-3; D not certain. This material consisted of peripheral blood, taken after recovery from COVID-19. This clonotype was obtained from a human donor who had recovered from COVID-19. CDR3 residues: CSADPGRTGQYF. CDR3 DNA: TGCAGCGCCGACCCAGGACGCACTGGGCAGTATTTT.